The 15 T cell receptor beta chains presented below share a single source sample, sequenced in a study of neoadjuvant anti-PD-1 for oral cavity cancer. This table comes from immunoSEQ multiplex PCR, and its TCRdb copy is limited to in-frame clones, with some not included. The table shows 35,000 to 40,000 clones, with about 36% occurring only once. The time point is: after neoadjuvant nivolumab, at surgical resection. Sequences were derived from tumor tissue, sampled after nivolumab (anti-PD-1) treatment. These receptors were obtained from a person aged 35 to 85 with oral cavity squamous cell carcinoma.

Details on this clone: Its ends do not fully match the called genes, so a read error is possible. The same CDR3 can be traced to other DNA sequences in this sample. The chain combines TRBV5-4 with TRBJ1-2; weak D call: TRBD1 (5 bases). This CDR3 contains 14 residues. Germline V CDR1 and CDR2: SGHNT, YYREEE (reference sequence). CDR3 nucleotide sequence: TGCGCCAGCAGCTTGCGTTCGGGGGTTAATGGCTACACCTTC. This sequence encodes CASSLRSGVNGYTF.

Only a few counts were recorded for this clone. V is TRBV28 and J is TRBJ2-1; TRBD2 aligns across 13 bases. V dropped 4 bases and J dropped 0; count of bases not matched to a gene: 9. The CDR3 has 19 amino acids. From germline, CDR1 is MDHEN and CDR2 SYDVKM. The CDR3 region has the DNA TGTGCCAGCAGTTCCCCACCTTGGACTAGCGGGAGCTCCTACAATGAGCAGTTCTTC. This sequence encodes CASSSPPWTSGSSYNEQFF.

This clone has only one observation. The chain links TRBV7-2 to TRBJ2-1; 11 nucleotides agree with TRBD2. Trimming cost V 5 bases and J 12 bases; bases outside gene matches: 6. This CDR3 is built from 13 residues. Germline assignment: CDR1 SGHTA and CDR2 FQGNSA. Written as DNA, the CDR3 is TGTGCCAGCAGCATACTAGCGGGGGAGCGGCAGTTCTTC. This sequence encodes CASSILAGERQFF.

This chain links TRBV19 with TRBJ2-2; 8 nucleotides align to TRBD1. The CDR3 sequence is 14 residues long. V shed 8 bases and J 4 bases; nucleotides not matched to a gene: 6. CDR1 and CDR2 (germline): LNHDA, SQIVND (reference sequence). The CDR3 DNA reads TGTGCCAGTTCAGGGGGCCGCTTCACCGGGGAGCTGTTTTTT. Amino acid sequence: CASSGGRFTGELFF.

The rearrangement links TRBV7-3 to TRBJ1-2; perhaps TRBD1 as D (5 bases). The germline gives CDR1 SGHTA, CDR2 FQGTGA. V dropped 5 bases and J dropped 7 bases, with 14 bases sitting between them. The CDR3 extends over 13 amino acids. This CDR3 reads CASSPLGDGGYTF. In DNA, the CDR3 is TGTGCCAGCAGCCCTCTGGGGGACGGTGGCTACACCTTC.

This clone is medium-sized by share. The chain carries TRBV13 and TRBJ2-2; maybe TRBD1 (5 bases). Germline V gives CDR1 PRHDT, CDR2 FYEKMQ (reference sequence). The V gene lost 5 bases and the J gene lost 4 bases, with 17 bases spanning the gap. This CDR3 is built from 16 residues. The CDR3 sequence is CASSRNQGSPTGELFF. The CDR3 coding sequence is TGTGCCAGCAGCCGGAACCAGGGTTCCCCCACCGGGGAGCTGTTTTTT.

The chain employs TRBV9 and TRBJ2-5; 7 nucleotides agree with TRBD2. Trimming cost V 6 bases and J 4 bases; bases outside gene matches: 12. CDR3 length equals 15 residues. Germline CDR1 is SGDLS and CDR2 is YYNGEE. CDR3 loop: CASTPSGGFGETQYF. CDR3 nucleotides: TGTGCCAGCACCCCCTCCGGGGGGTTCGGAGAGACCCAGTACTTC. The full variable domain, its missing parts supplied by reference TRBV9 and TRBJ2-5, is DSGVTQTPKHLITATGQRVTLRCSPRSGDLSVYWYQQSLDQGLQFLIQYYNGEERAKGNILERFSAQQFPDLHSELNLSSLELGDSALYFCASTPSGGFGETQYFGPGTRLLVL.

In this sample, this clone turned up a few times. The chain recombines TRBV2 with TRBJ1-1; 8 bases line up with TRBD1. After removal of 6 bases from V and 5 bases from J, the junction contained 8 bases not matched to a gene. CDR1 is SNHLY and CDR2 is FYNNEI in the germline V gene. This CDR3 contains 14 residues. This CDR3 is CASRTGERWTEAFF. The CDR3 DNA reads TGTGCCAGCAGGACAGGGGAAAGGTGGACTGAAGCTTTCTTT.

In this sample, this clone turned up a few times. CDR3 region: CASSPGGLGNQPQHF. Here the CDR3 DNA reads TGTGCCAGCTCACCGGGGGGCCTGGGCAATCAGCCCCAGCATTTT. This chain uses TRBV18 with TRBJ1-5; D might be TRBD1 (6 bases). The CDR3 consists of 15 residues. V lost 3 bases to trimming and J lost 2 bases, with 11 bases between them. Looked up from germline, CDR1 is KGHSH and CDR2 is LQKENI.

V and J are TRBV2 and TRBJ1-3; D unresolved. V was pared by 2 bases and J by 1 base, with 9 bases between. Germline values: CDR1 SNHLY, CDR2 FYNNEI. This CDR3 has 15 amino acids. CDR3 nucleotide sequence: TGTGCCAGCAGTGAATCAGGAAGGTCTGGAAACACCATATATTTT. This gives the protein CASSESGRSGNTIYF.

With respect to this clone: The junction departs from the called germline gene at one end, perhaps through a read error. The chain links TRBV7-7 to TRBJ2-1; D tentatively fits TRBD1 or TRBD2 (5 bases each). Per the germline V gene, CDR1 is SSHAT and CDR2 is FNYEAQ (reference sequence). There are 13 residues in the CDR3. CDR3 sequence reads: CASSLDLGDQQFF. The CDR3 nucleotides are TGTGCTAGCAGCTTAGACTTAGGGGACCAGCAGTTCTTC.

This chain joins TRBV15 and TRBJ2-1; TRBD2 aligns across 10 bases. The germline V gene encodes CDR1 LNHNV and CDR2 YYDKDF (reference sequence). The CDR3 runs to 17 residues. Trimming at V came to 1 base and at J to 8 bases, leaving 11 bases not matched to a gene. The CDR3 protein is CATSRGASGGILDEQFF. The DNA for the CDR3 is TGTGCCACCAGCAGAGGGGCTAGCGGGGGTATTCTTGATGAGCAGTTCTTC.

This clone was detected only a few times. This chain connects TRBV27 to TRBJ2-7; D uncertain. The CDR3 has 13 residues. Deletions cut 1 base from V and 3 bases from J, with 7 bases between. Germline V gene lookup returns CDR1 MNHEY and CDR2 SMNVEV (reference sequence). DNA of the CDR3: TGTGCCAGCAGTTTATTCGCCTACTACGAGCAGTACTTC. Its translation: CASSLFAYYEQYF.

The V gene is TRBV28, the J gene TRBJ2-2; unclear D gene. Trimming stripped 6 bases from V and 6 bases from J, with 17 bases between. Germline assignment: CDR1 MDHEN and CDR2 SYDVKM. This CDR3 comprises 15 residues. The CDR3 DNA sequence: TGTGCCAGCAGACATCTTTTAGGAAGCGCCGGGGAGCTGTTTTTT. The encoded protein is CASRHLLGSAGELFF.

The V call is TRBV19, the J call TRBJ2-2; D tentatively reads TRBD1 or TRBD2 (6 bases each). V gave up 7 bases and J gave up 5 bases, with 14 bases separating them. CDR3 length: 14 residues. Germline V gene sequence: CDR1 LNHDA, CDR2 SQIVND (reference sequence). CDR3 loop: CASKGGVSTGELFF. The CDR3 coding sequence is TGTGCCAGTAAGGGGGGAGTAAGTACCGGGGAGCTGTTTTTT.